The 10 T cell receptor beta chains listed next were all sequenced from one sample in a study of blood T cell repertoires in COVID-19. The repertoire was sequenced with immunoSEQ multiplex PCR; TCRdb's copy has only in-frame clones and lacks some. The profile shows some 200,000 clones, more than 75% of them singletons. Specimen: peripheral blood. Receptors originate from a woman between 18 and 29 years old who had recovered from COVID-19.

This clone was counted only a few times. The chain joins TRBV13 to TRBJ2-1; 7 bases match TRBD1. The CDR3 extends over 15 amino acids. V gave up 2 bases and J gave up 5 bases; unmatched junction bases: 6. Per the germline V gene, CDR1 is PRHDT and CDR2 is FYEKMQ (reference sequence). CDR3 protein: CASSLPSTGNNEQFF. The CDR3 bases are TGTGCCAGCAGCTTACCCTCGACAGGGAACAATGAGCAGTTCTTC.

This clone was recorded a few times. The chain employs TRBV6-2 or TRBV6-3 and TRBJ2-1; 13 bases match TRBD2. This CDR3 comprises 14 residues. CDR1 and CDR2 from the germline V gene are MNHEY and SVGEGT. V shed 6 bases, J shed 5 bases, and the junction held 1 base outside the gene matches. The CDR3 sequence is CASSTSGGDNEQFF. CDR3 nucleotide sequence: TGTGCCAGCAGCACTAGCGGGGGGGACAATGAGCAGTTCTTC.

This chain joins TRBV4-1 and TRBJ2-2; D remains ambiguous. V dropped 4 bases and J dropped 3 bases, with 3 bases sitting between them. This CDR3 region has 12 residues. CDR1 and CDR2 from the germline V gene are MGHRA and YSYEKL. CDR3 sequence (DNA): TGCGCCAGCAGCCCCTACACCGGGGAGCTGTTTTTT. Protein sequence: CASSPYTGELFF.

This sequence joins TRBV3-1 (or the pseudogene TRBV3-2) and TRBJ1-6, with D unresolved. The V end was cut by 0 bases, the J end by 3 bases, with 3 bases between. This CDR3 contains 14 residues. CDR1 LGHDT and CDR2 YNNKEL come from the germline V gene (reference sequence). The CDR3 is CASSQDSYNSPLHF. As DNA, the CDR3 is TGTGCCAGCAGCCAAGACAGCTATAATTCACCCCTCCACTTT.

The chain links TRBV6-2 or TRBV6-3 to TRBJ1-1, with 12 bases lining up with TRBD1. Germline loops: CDR1 MNHEY, CDR2 SVGEGT. The CDR3 extends over 18 amino acids. Germline trimming cut 1 base from V and 0 bases from J; bases unmatched to any gene: 6. CDR3 DNA: TGTGCCAGCAGTTACTATTGGGACAGGGGGCTCGTGAACACTGAAGCTTTCTTT. Translation: CASSYYWDRGLVNTEAFF.

The rearrangement links TRBV7-8 to TRBJ1-3, with D maybe TRBD1 (5 bases). V was pared by 5 bases and J by 4 bases, with 15 bases between. CDR3 length: 15 amino acids. The germline V gene has CDR1 SGHVS and CDR2 FQNEAQ. In DNA form, the CDR3 reads TGTGCCAGCAGCGCGGGACGGGGTTCGGGAAACACCATATATTTT. Protein sequence: CASSAGRGSGNTIYF. Filled out from reference TRBV7-8 and TRBJ1-3, the complete variable domain reads GAGVSQSPRYKVAKRGQDVALRCDPISGHVSLFWYQQALGQGPEFLTYFQNEAQLDKSGLPSDRFFAERPEGSVSTLKIQRTQQEDSAVYLCASSAGRGSGNTIYFGEGSWLTVV.

The rearrangement links TRBV2 to TRBJ1-5, with a possible D match to TRBD1 (6 bases). V was pared by 6 bases and J by 6 bases, with 24 bases between. This CDR3 has 17 amino acids. Germline V gene data show CDR1 as SNHLY and CDR2 as FYNNEI. The CDR3 DNA follows: TGTGCCAGCAGCGCCCAAGGGGGGCGCGGGGGTGTTCAGCCCCAGCATTTT. Residues: CASSAQGGRGGVQPQHF.

This chain uses TRBV11-3 with TRBJ2-7; maybe TRBD1 (6 bases). This CDR3 has 14 amino acids. Trimming took 3 bases from V and 6 from J, leaving 15 bases between them. Germline lookup yields CDR1 SGHNT and CDR2 YENEEA. CDR3 sequence reads: CASSFGRGLSEQYF. DNA of the CDR3: TGTGCCAGCAGCTTCGGCAGGGGTTTAAGCGAGCAGTACTTC. The complete variable domain, with remaining parts taken from reference TRBV11-3 and TRBJ2-7, reads EAGVVQSPRYKIIEKKQPVAFWCNPISGHNTLYWYLQNLGQGPELLIRYENEEAVDDSQLPKDRFSAERLKGVDSTLKIQPAELGDSAVYLCASSFGRGLSEQYFGPGTRLTVT.

The chain is built from TRBV29-1 and TRBJ2-5; tentatively, D is TRBD2 (5 bases). Germline V gene lookup returns CDR1 SQVTM and CDR2 ANQGSEA. This CDR3 has 14 residues. V shed 4 bases and J shed 4 bases, with 16 bases lying between them. CDR3 loop: CSVAGLGRIETQYF. CDR3 DNA sequence: TGCAGCGTTGCAGGACTTGGTAGGATAGAGACCCAGTACTTC.

J is TRBJ2-3 and V is TRBV14; D is undetermined. This CDR3 is built from 12 residues. V was shortened by 4 bases and J by 2 bases, with 4 bases between the two germline ends. Germline loops: CDR1 SGHDN, CDR2 FVKESK. CDR3 protein: CASSPFTDTQYF. DNA for the CDR3: TGTGCCAGCAGCCCTTTCACAGATACGCAGTATTTT.